This paragraph reports one TCR beta chain. The entry originates in a study of blood T cell repertoires in COVID-19. Across the whole study: Researchers got acute and convalescent COVID-19 samples from the United States, Italy and Spain. Sources were T cells, B-cell-depleted T cells, or PBMCs; the material itself was cDNA or gDNA.

The authors' processing: Researchers report that nucleated cell counts were estimated from reference gene primer amplification. Clones were sequenced by immunoSEQ multiplex PCR, and TCRdb holds only the in-frame ones, with some missing. That table furnishes V, J and clone size, whereas the DNA furnished D and trimming. This table holds about 54,000 clones, 88% found once. With 0 bases clipped from V and 8 bases from J, the junction kept 11 bases outside the gene matches. Germline loops: CDR1 SGHRS, CDR2 YFSETQ. The CDR3 is made up of 18 amino acids. The TCR was taken from a man aged 60-69 years with active COVID-19. The sequenced sample was peripheral blood. This chain joins TRBV5-1 and TRBJ2-1; 13 bases match TRBD2. In DNA, the CDR3 is TGCGCCAGCAGCTTGGAGGCTGCACTAGCGGGAGGGCCCTATGAGCAGTTCTTC. Translation gives CASSLEAALAGGPYEQFF.